These 16 T cell receptor beta chains originate from one sample sequenced in a study of shared T cell receptors in the human thymus. Using immunoSEQ multiplex PCR, the repertoire was profiled, and TCRdb retains in-frame clones only, with some absent. The repertoire includes 600,000 to 900,000 clones, approximately 85% of them detected once, and under 0.012% sits in the top ten. The sample was also reused in another study, on human thymus T cells.

The sample comprised thymocytes. These TCRs come from a girl under three years old with a congenital heart defect.

This clone was counted between two and nine times. In nucleotides, the CDR3 is TGTGCCAGCAGCACTGGCGGGGGGGCAGTTGGCGAGCAGTACTTC. This sequence encodes CASSTGGGAVGEQYF. This chain joins TRBV7-2 and TRBJ2-7, with TRBD2 identical over 9 bases. This CDR3 is built from 15 residues. Trimming removed 5 bases from V and 6 bases from J; junction bases left unmatched: 11. CDR1 is SGHTA, CDR2 FQGNSA, per germline.

The chain combines TRBV4-1 with TRBJ1-1; possible D gene TRBD1, 6 bases. V was cut by 4 bases and J by 2 bases, with 14 bases left in between. Germline assignment: CDR1 MGHRA and CDR2 YSYEKL. CDR3 length: 15 amino acids. CDR3 amino acids: CASSPFGQRNTEAFF. CDR3 DNA: TGCGCCAGCAGCCCTTTCGGACAGCGTAACACTGAAGCTTTCTTT.

The chain couples TRBV12-5 to TRBJ2-1; 9 nucleotides line up with TRBD2. CDR3 length: 18 amino acids. V was pared by 0 bases and J by 5 bases, with 11 bases of the junction left unmatched. In germline, CDR1 is LGHNT, CDR2 FRNRAP. The CDR3 DNA sequence: TGTGCTAGTGGTTTGGTACGGGCGGGGGGGCCCCTCGACAATGAGCAGTTCTTC. It translates to CASGLVRAGGPLDNEQFF.

V gene TRBV10-3 combines with J gene TRBJ1-1; 8 bases agree with TRBD1. This CDR3 comprises 15 residues. Trimming took 6 bases from V and 6 from J; bases not matched to a gene: 12. Germline-derived CDR1 and CDR2 are ENHRY and SYGVKD. The CDR3 nucleotides read TGTGCCATCAGGATAGACAGGGGAGGAAGACCTGAAGCTTTCTTT. Translation gives CAIRIDRGGRPEAFF.

The chain employs TRBV15 and TRBJ2-7; 13 positions agree with TRBD2. With 3 bases clipped from V and 5 bases from J, the junction kept 10 bases outside the gene matches. The CDR3 sequence is 17 residues long. The germline V gene encodes CDR1 LNHNV and CDR2 YYDKDF (reference sequence). DNA of the CDR3: TGTGCCACCAGCAGCCAACTAGCGGGGGGGCCTGTGAACGAGCAGTACTTC. Translation gives CATSSQLAGGPVNEQYF.

The chain combines TRBV5-4 with TRBJ2-2; tentatively, D is TRBD2 (5 bases). The CDR3 runs to 14 residues. Trimming stripped 7 bases from V and 1 base from J, with 11 bases between. The germline V gene encodes CDR1 SGHNT and CDR2 YYREEE (reference sequence). The CDR3 coding sequence is TGTGCCAGCTCGCGGGCGATGAACACCGGGGAGCTGTTTTTT. This sequence encodes CASSRAMNTGELFF.

Only one count was recorded for this clone. The genes are TRBV18 and TRBJ1-2; tentative D call: TRBD1 (5 bases). Trimming cost V 3 bases and J 4 bases, with 18 bases left between them. The CDR3 spans 16 residues. Per germline, CDR1 KGHSH and CDR2 LQKENI. CDR3 DNA sequence: TGTGCCAGCTCACCCCTCATAATAGGACAAGGCTATGGCTACACCTTC. This gives the protein CASSPLIIGQGYGYTF.

The CDR3 nucleotides read TGTGCTACCTGTTATGGAAACACCATATATTTT. It is translated as CATCYGNTIYF. V gene TRBV12-5 combines with J gene TRBJ1-3; D remains ambiguous. The V end was cut by 10 bases, the J end by 3 bases, with 7 bases between. The CDR3 is made up of 11 amino acids. CDR1 LGHNT and CDR2 FRNRAP come from the germline V gene.

The chain combines TRBV6-1 with TRBJ2-2; 7 bases fit TRBD2. CDR1 MNHNS and CDR2 SASEGT come from the germline V gene. This CDR3 is 17 amino acids long. J lost 4 bases, V lost 3 bases, and 11 bases had no gene match. CDR3 residues: CASSDWGGGWFTGELFF. CDR3 in DNA: TGTGCCAGCAGTGACTGGGGCGGGGGTTGGTTCACCGGGGAGCTGTTTTTT.

This chain joins TRBV18 and TRBJ2-7; possibly TRBD2 for D (5 bases). Germline V lookup: CDR1 KGHSH, CDR2 LQKENI. The V end was cut by 3 bases, the J end by 7 bases, with 19 bases between. The CDR3 is 15 amino acids. The CDR3 here is CASSPTIRPSGEQYF. The CDR3 bases are TGTGCCAGCTCACCGACTATCAGACCTTCGGGGGAGCAGTACTTC.

The genes are TRBV2 and TRBJ2-7; D unresolved. CDR1 and CDR2 from the germline V gene are SNHLY and FYNNEI. The CDR3 length is 16 residues. The germline V and J ends were trimmed by 2 bases and 1 base, with 15 bases remaining between them. The DNA for the CDR3 is TGTGCCAGCAGTGAACTGCATGCAGATTGGTCCTACGAGCAGTACTTC. Translation gives CASSELHADWSYEQYF.

V usage is TRBV5-1 and J usage is TRBJ1-5; 7 bases line up with TRBD1. This CDR3 comprises 15 residues. From germline, CDR1 is SGHRS and CDR2 YFSETQ. Trimming cost V 1 base and J 3 bases; bases outside gene matches: 4. CDR3 coding DNA: TGCGCCAGCAGCTTGCGCACAGGGGACAATCAGCCCCAGCATTTT. Translation gives CASSLRTGDNQPQHF.

The J gene is TRBJ2-4, the V gene TRBV27; 7 nucleotides agree with TRBD1. Trimming at V came to 8 bases and at J to 13 bases, leaving 5 bases not matched to a gene. Germline CDR1 and CDR2: MNHEY and SMNVEV (reference sequence). The CDR3 consists of 10 residues. This chain's CDR3 is CASGPGQQYF. CDR3 in DNA: TGTGCCAGCGGTCCGGGACAGCAGTACTTC.

V and J are TRBV5-1 and TRBJ2-7; the D is unclear. The CDR3 has 12 amino acids. Trimming pared 4 bases from V and 7 bases from J, leaving 12 bases between. Per the germline V gene, CDR1 is SGHRS and CDR2 is YFSETQ. The CDR3 region is CASSPGGCEQYF. Here the CDR3 DNA reads TGCGCCAGCAGCCCCGGCGGTTGTGAGCAGTACTTC.

The sample holds a few counts of this clone. The chain joins TRBV19 to TRBJ2-5; 12 bases map to TRBD2. Germline V gene lookup returns CDR1 LNHDA and CDR2 SQIVND (reference sequence). The trim removed 4 bases at V and 7 bases at J, leaving 19 bases unmatched. This CDR3 contains 19 residues. The CDR3 is CASSTISRGTSGSAGTQYF. The CDR3 region has the DNA TGTGCCAGTAGTACCATTAGTCGCGGGACTAGCGGGTCCGCGGGGACCCAGTACTTC.

The rearrangement links TRBV4-3 to TRBJ2-3; a possible D gene is TRBD2 (6 bases). Trimming took 2 bases from V and 4 from J, leaving 16 bases between them. CDR1 and CDR2 from the germline V gene are LGHNA and YSLEER. The CDR3 contains 16 residues. As DNA, the CDR3 is TGCGCCAGCAGCCAATGCTCGGGGGATCGGCCAGATACGCAGTATTTT. It specifies CASSQCSGDRPDTQYF.